The source of this T cell receptor beta chain is a study of CD4+ T cells in melanoma. Broader study findings: In melanoma, neoantigen-specific CD4+ T cells reportedly differed in differentiation state. CD8+ T cell, macrophage and B cell function reportedly correlated with neoantigen-specific CD4+ T cells.

Note on this clone: Its cognate antigen is unknown.

The germline CDR1 and CDR2 sequences are SGHVS and FQNEAQ. V lost 3 bases, J lost 0 bases, and 9 bases lay in between. The CDR3 length is 15 residues. Here immunoSEQ multiplex PCR was the method, and the copy in TCRdb shows in-frame clones only, minus some. Of 120,000 to 150,000 clones in the sample, around 90% were seen once. The receptor comes from a human donor with melanoma. V is TRBV7-8 and J is TRBJ1-3; no firm D call. This chain's CDR3 is CASSLGLHSGNTIYF. The CDR3 region has the DNA TGTGCCAGCAGCTTGGGCCTACACTCTGGAAACACCATATATTTT. Full variable domain (outside the CDR3, taken from reference TRBV7-8 and TRBJ1-3): GAGVSQSPRYKVAKRGQDVALRCDPISGHVSLFWYQQALGQGPEFLTYFQNEAQLDKSGLPSDRFFAERPEGSVSTLKIQRTQQEDSAVYLCASSLGLHSGNTIYFGEGSWLTVV.